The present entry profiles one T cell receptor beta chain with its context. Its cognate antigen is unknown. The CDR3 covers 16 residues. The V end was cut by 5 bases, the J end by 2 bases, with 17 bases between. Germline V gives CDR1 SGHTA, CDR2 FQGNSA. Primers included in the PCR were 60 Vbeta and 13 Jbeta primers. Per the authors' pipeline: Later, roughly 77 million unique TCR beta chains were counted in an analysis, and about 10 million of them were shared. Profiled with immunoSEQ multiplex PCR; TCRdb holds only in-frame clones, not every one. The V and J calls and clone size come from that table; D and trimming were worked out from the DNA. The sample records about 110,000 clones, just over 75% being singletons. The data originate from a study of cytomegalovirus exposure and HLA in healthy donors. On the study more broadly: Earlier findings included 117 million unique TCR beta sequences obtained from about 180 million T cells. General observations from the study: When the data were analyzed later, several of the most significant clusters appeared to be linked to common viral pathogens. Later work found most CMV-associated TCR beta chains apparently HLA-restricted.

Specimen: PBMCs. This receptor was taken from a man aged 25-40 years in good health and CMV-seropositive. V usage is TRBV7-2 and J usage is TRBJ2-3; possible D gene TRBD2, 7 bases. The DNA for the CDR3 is TGTGCCAGCAGCCCCACTAGAGCGGGACACACAGATACGCAGTATTTT. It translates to CASSPTRAGHTDTQYF.